One and the same sample provided the 25 T cell receptor beta chains below, sequenced in a study of shared clonotypes between healthy human individuals. This table comes from immunoSEQ multiplex PCR, and its TCRdb copy is limited to in-frame clones, with some not included. The profile shows about 650,000 clones, roughly 95% of them singletons. Naive CD8 cells, CD45RO-negative and positively selected for CCR7, excluded terminally differentiated effector memory CD45RA+ cells. Sequenced: naive CD8+ T cells sorted from blood. These receptor sequences come from a woman aged 25 to 39 in good health.

The chain is built from TRBV2 and TRBJ2-1; D is uncertain. V dropped 0 bases and J dropped 3 bases, with 12 bases sitting between them. This CDR3 is 16 amino acids long. Looked up from germline, CDR1 is SNHLY and CDR2 is FYNNEI. The CDR3 reads CASSEAPEMGYNEQFF. The CDR3 nucleotides read TGTGCCAGCAGTGAAGCTCCAGAGATGGGCTACAATGAGCAGTTCTTC.

The CDR3: CASSLVSQTNEQFF. The CDR3 region has the DNA TGTGCCAGCAGCTTAGTTAGCCAGACCAATGAGCAGTTCTTC. The chain is built from TRBV7-9 and TRBJ2-1; D uncertain. This CDR3 has 14 amino acids. The V and J ends lost 1 base and 6 bases respectively, with 10 bases between them. Germline CDR1 SEHNR, CDR2 FQNEAQ (reference sequence).

The rearrangement links TRBV9 to TRBJ1-1; the D gene is possibly TRBD1 (5 bases). V lost 1 base and J lost 3, with 7 bases in between. CDR1 is SGDLS, CDR2 YYNGEE, per germline. CDR3 length equals 13 residues. The CDR3 is CASSVMGDTEAFF. The DNA of the CDR3 is TGTGCCAGCAGCGTAATGGGGGACACTGAAGCTTTCTTT. The whole variable domain, filled in from reference TRBV9 and TRBJ1-1, reads DSGVTQTPKHLITATGQRVTLRCSPRSGDLSVYWYQQSLDQGLQFLIQYYNGEERAKGNILERFSAQQFPDLHSELNLSSLELGDSALYFCASSVMGDTEAFFGQGTRLTVV.

This clone has a single count. The V and J genes are TRBV27 and TRBJ1-3; D uncertain. The V and J ends lost 5 bases and 2 bases respectively, with 16 bases between them. The CDR3 has 16 residues. Germline CDR1 reads MNHEY; CDR2 reads SMNVEV (reference sequence). The CDR3 loop reads CASSSRSEGTGNTIYF. The CDR3 DNA is TGTGCCAGCAGTAGCCGTTCTGAGGGCACTGGAAACACCATATATTTT.

The table lists this clone with a count of one. The CDR3 nucleotides read TGTGCCAGCAGTTACTCCGGCGGGAGTGGCCATGAGCAGTTCTTC. It codes for CASSYSGGSGHEQFF. V and J are TRBV6-6 and TRBJ2-1; TRBD2 matches at 7 bases. This CDR3 contains 15 residues. Trimming took 0 bases from V and 8 from J; bases not matched to a gene: 7. Germline V gene lookup returns CDR1 MNHNY and CDR2 SVGAGI (reference sequence).

The chain employs TRBV4-1 and TRBJ1-2; D uncertain. The germline gives CDR1 MGHRA, CDR2 YSYEKL. This CDR3 is built from 17 residues. The V and J ends lost 0 bases and 3 bases respectively, with 17 bases between them. The CDR3 is CASSQDPFSNRDYGYTF. In DNA form, the CDR3 reads TGCGCCAGCAGCCAAGATCCTTTCTCCAATCGGGACTATGGCTACACCTTC.

V usage is TRBV4-1 and J usage is TRBJ2-2, with a tentative D call TRBD1 (6 bases). There are 17 residues in the CDR3. The germline gives CDR1 MGHRA, CDR2 YSYEKL. V gave up 1 base and J gave up 0 bases, with 12 bases separating them. CDR3 DNA sequence: TGCGCCAGCAGCCAAGCCCCCGACAGGCCGAACACCGGGGAGCTGTTTTTT. This encodes CASSQAPDRPNTGELFF.

The chain carries TRBV27 and TRBJ2-6; D unclear. Germline-derived CDR1 and CDR2 are MNHEY and SMNVEV (reference sequence). V lost 3 bases and J 4 bases, leaving 4 bases between the germline ends. The CDR3 spans 13 residues. In nucleotides, the CDR3 is TGTGCCAGCAGTTTCCTGGGGGCCAACGTCCTGACTTTC. Translation: CASSFLGANVLTF.

This chain joins TRBV6-1 and TRBJ2-2, with 9 bases fitting TRBD2. The CDR3 runs to 16 residues. J lost 6 bases, V lost 0 bases, and 5 bases had no gene match. Germline values: CDR1 MNHNS, CDR2 SASEGT. CDR3 coding DNA: TGTGCCAGCAGTGAAGCAGGGACTAGCTTAGCCGGGGAGCTGTTTTTT. This sequence encodes CASSEAGTSLAGELFF.

J is TRBJ2-7 and V is TRBV7-6, with D possibly matching TRBD2 (5 bases). CDR3 length: 14 amino acids. CDR1 SGHVS and CDR2 FNYEAQ come from the germline V gene. Trimming removed 1 base from V and 0 bases from J, with 7 bases in between. CDR3 nucleotide sequence: TGTGCCAGCAGCTTAGGCGGGTTCTCCTACGAGCAGTACTTC. This translates into CASSLGGFSYEQYF.

This chain uses TRBV9 with TRBJ2-1; D perhaps matches TRBD2 (5 bases). V gave up 4 bases and J gave up 10 bases, with 12 bases separating them. Germline assignment: CDR1 SGDLS and CDR2 YYNGEE. The CDR3 covers 12 residues. Here the CDR3 DNA reads TGTGCCAGCAGCAAAGAGGGCGCAGAGCAGTTCTTC. This translates into CASSKEGAEQFF.

This clone was detected only a few times. The chain is built from TRBV27 and TRBJ2-7, with D uncertain. Trimming stripped 5 bases from V and 4 bases from J, with 6 bases between. The CDR3 totals 11 residues. The germline V gene encodes CDR1 MNHEY and CDR2 SMNVEV (reference sequence). The CDR3 is CASSGRYEQYF. The DNA of the CDR3 is TGTGCCAGCAGTGGGCGTTACGAGCAGTACTTC.

The chain carries TRBV9 and TRBJ2-1; D not resolved. Germline V gene data show CDR1 as SGDLS and CDR2 as YYNGEE. Trimming shortened V by 3 bases and J by 6 bases, and 10 bases separated the two germline ends. This CDR3 contains 13 residues. DNA of the CDR3: TGTGCCAGCAGCGACGTTCCCCTCAATGAGCAGTTCTTC. Translating gives CASSDVPLNEQFF.

In its sample, this clone was seen once. J is TRBJ2-1 and V is TRBV5-6; D could derive from TRBD1 or TRBD2 (5 bases each). V was trimmed by 7 bases and J by 7 bases, leaving 12 bases between them. The V gene's germline CDR1 is SGHDT and CDR2 YYEEEE. The CDR3 consists of 12 residues. CDR3 region: CASGADWNEQFF. The CDR3 DNA sequence: TGTGCCAGCGGGGCGGACTGGAATGAGCAGTTCTTC.

This rearrangement joins TRBV27 to TRBJ2-7; D might be TRBD2 (6 bases). Germline V CDR1 and CDR2: MNHEY, SMNVEV (reference sequence). This CDR3 spans 15 amino acids. V dropped 1 base and J dropped 3 bases, with 13 bases sitting between them. CDR3 nucleotides: TGTGCCAGCAGTTTATTCGGGGGTGGTGGCTACGAGCAGTACTTC. It yields the protein CASSLFGGGGYEQYF.

This sequence joins TRBV9 and TRBJ2-5; TRBD1 matches 7 bases. V dropped 3 bases and J dropped 5; count of bases not matched to a gene: 4. This CDR3 comprises 13 residues. Germline assignment: CDR1 SGDLS and CDR2 YYNGEE. CDR3 sequence (DNA): TGTGCCAGCAGCGCAGGGGGTAGTGAGACCCAGTACTTC. Its protein is CASSAGGSETQYF. The full variable domain, rest sourced from reference TRBV9 and TRBJ2-5, is DSGVTQTPKHLITATGQRVTLRCSPRSGDLSVYWYQQSLDQGLQFLIQYYNGEERAKGNILERFSAQQFPDLHSELNLSSLELGDSALYFCASSAGGSETQYFGPGTRLLVL.

The rearrangement uses TRBV5-4 and TRBJ2-1, with 8 bases identical to TRBD1. Germline values: CDR1 SGHNT, CDR2 YYREEE (reference sequence). Trimming at V came to 2 bases and at J to 9 bases, leaving 4 bases not matched to a gene. CDR3 length: 13 residues. The CDR3, as DNA: TGTGCCAGCAGCTTTGCAGGGGGCCTTGAGCAGTTCTTC. Its translation: CASSFAGGLEQFF. The full variable domain, with the rest looked up from reference TRBV5-4 and TRBJ2-1, is ETGVTQSPTHLIKTRGQQVTLRCSSQSGHNTVSWYQQALGQGPQFIFQYYREEENGRGNFPPRFSGLQFPNYSSELNVNALELDDSALYLCASSFAGGLEQFFGPGTRLTVL.

V is TRBV19 and J is TRBJ1-2; 8 bases agree with TRBD1. This CDR3 spans 15 amino acids. The junction had 13 bases not matched to a gene; V was cut back by 5 bases and J by 8 bases. Germline lookup yields CDR1 LNHDA and CDR2 SQIVND (reference sequence). The CDR3 sequence: CASSGPGQEVGGYTF. The CDR3 DNA is TGTGCCAGTAGTGGACCGGGACAGGAGGTAGGAGGCTACACCTTC. The whole variable domain, remainder taken from reference TRBV19 and TRBJ1-2, is DGGITQSPKYLFRKEGQNVTLSCEQNLNHDAMYWYRQDPGQGLRLIYYSQIVNDFQKGDIAEGYSVSREKKESFPLTVTSAQKNPTAFYLCASSGPGQEVGGYTFGSGTRLTVV.

On this clone itself: Other nucleotide sequences from this sample produce the same CDR3. The chain combines TRBV7-9 with TRBJ2-1; 10 bases are shared with TRBD2. Trimming cost V 2 bases and J 5 bases; bases outside gene matches: 3. CDR1 is SEHNR, CDR2 FQNEAQ, per germline (reference sequence). This CDR3 comprises 15 residues. CDR3 residues: CASSLLAGGDNEQFF. CDR3 in DNA: TGTGCCAGCAGCTTATTAGCGGGGGGAGACAATGAGCAGTTCTTC.

The rearrangement links TRBV2 to TRBJ2-1; 11 bases fit TRBD1. The V segment lost 0 bases and the J segment 8 bases; nucleotides outside the gene matches: 3. Germline CDR1 reads SNHLY; CDR2 reads FYNNEI. This CDR3 contains 15 residues. The CDR3 reads CASSEAGQGVYEQFF. CDR3 DNA: TGTGCCAGCAGTGAAGCGGGACAGGGGGTCTATGAGCAGTTCTTC.

Of note for this clone: The same CDR3 arises from other DNA sequences in this sample as well. V gene TRBV27 combines with J gene TRBJ2-1; a weak D match, TRBD2 (6 bases). CDR3 size: 15 residues. The V end was cut by 4 bases, the J end by 1 base, with 11 bases between. The germline gives CDR1 MNHEY, CDR2 SMNVEV (reference sequence). CDR3 nucleotide sequence: TGTGCCAGCAGTTATGGAGGACTATCCTACAATGAGCAGTTCTTC. Its translation: CASSYGGLSYNEQFF.

V usage is TRBV4-1 and J usage is TRBJ1-3; 8 bases are shared with TRBD1. The CDR3 runs 17 residues. Germline CDR1 reads MGHRA; CDR2 reads YSYEKL. The junction had 8 bases not matched to a gene; V was cut back by 1 base and J by 3 bases. The CDR3 spells CASSQVRQGARGNTIYF. The CDR3 region has the DNA TGCGCCAGCAGCCAAGTCCGTCAGGGGGCCCGTGGAAACACCATATATTTT.

The chain has TRBV6-6 and TRBJ2-5; weak D call: TRBD2 (6 bases). The end of the DNA aligns better with TRBJ2-7, so the J call may be wrong. Germline loops: CDR1 MNHNY, CDR2 SVGAGI (reference sequence). The CDR3 runs 16 residues. This chain's CDR3 is CASSYKVPGLDYEQYF. CDR3 bases: TGTGCCAGCAGTTATAAAGTACCGGGACTTGATTACGAGCAGTACTTC.

The gene calls are TRBV11-2 and TRBJ2-5, with D perhaps matching TRBD2 (5 bases). CDR1 and CDR2 (germline): SGHAT, FQNNGV. The CDR3 totals 15 residues. Trimming stripped 5 bases from V and 3 bases from J, with 16 bases between. CDR3 bases: TGTGCCAGCAGCCCTCCCCCCTCCGGGAAAGAGACCCAGTACTTC. Translating gives CASSPPPSGKETQYF.

This chain uses TRBV2 with TRBJ2-1; 11 bases map to TRBD1. This CDR3 has 15 residues. CDR1 is SNHLY and CDR2 is FYNNEI in the germline V gene. After removal of 7 bases from V and 4 bases from J, the junction contained 6 bases not matched to a gene. CDR3 sequence reads: CASTGTGGPYNEQFF. CDR3 DNA sequence: TGTGCCAGCACCGGGACAGGGGGGCCGTACAATGAGCAGTTCTTC.